This TCR beta chain was observed in a study of T cells in localized non-small cell lung cancer. Clones were read by immunoSEQ multiplex PCR, and TCRdb kept only the in-frame ones, dropping some. The sample includes 55,000 to 65,000 clones, roughly 90% of them seen just once. A word on this clone: Its antigen remains unidentified.

The CDR3 length is 13 residues. The germline V and J ends were trimmed by 1 base and 5 bases, with 6 bases remaining between them. CDR1 is SGHTA and CDR2 is FQGTGA in the germline V gene. Whole-study results and caveats: It was uninvolved adjacent lung that showed the highest T cell clonality, exceeding tumor. The study linked higher blood T cell density to longer overall survival. Adjacent lung tissue had a median about 58 of the top 100 clones found in the tumor. As only one tumor region underwent sequencing, heterogeneity remains possible.

This clonotype was sampled from a man aged 35 to 70 with stage I squamous cell lung carcinoma. The chain uses TRBV7-3 and TRBJ2-1; D ambiguous. The source was peripheral blood, collected before any cancer treatment. The DNA of the CDR3 is TGTGCCAGCAGCTTAAGTCCGGACAATGAGCAGTTCTTC. Its protein product is CASSLSPDNEQFF.